Listed below are T cell receptor beta chains from one sample, sequenced in a study of identical twins. MiXCR, run by TCRdb on the 5' RACE reads, gives a single entry per CDR3 protein. The data contain 450,000 or so distinct CDR3 sequences, approximately 15% of them singletons. These data were also filed under a second study, of yellow fever vaccine responses in identical twins.

Sequenced: CD4+ T cells sorted from blood. The receptors originated from a woman between 18 and 30 years old in good health. CDR3s leave out the opening cysteine and the closing phenylalanine or tryptophan.

v_call	cdr3_aa
TRBV5-4	ASSSKLVGPYNEQF
TRBV29-1	SVSTGVNTGELF
TRBV25-1	ASSDRLLQETQY
TRBV5-1	ASSLPGENTEAF
TRBV6-5	ASRTGDTEAF
TRBV7-2	ASSTGTSGSIVKTQY
TRBV2	ASTYSGGLDNEQF
TRBV12-3/TRBV12-4	ASSLAAGSYEQY
TRBV25-1	ASSDPTDYQETQY
TRBV3-1	ASSQVRAVQETQY
TRBV19	ASSPRRGGELF
TRBV2	ASTDRLWYT
TRBV3-1	ASSQWGEETQY
TRBV2	ASSMNPDRAHLDTQY
TRBV5-1	ASSRTVSYNEQF
TRBV19	ASSSSGRAEEQF
TRBV18	ASSGSASETQY
TRBV28	ASSLIEGRGPTDTQY
TRBV7-9	ASSFGTGGGNEQF
TRBV18	ASSLMFQETQY
TRBV24-1	ATSDLTGGGTGELF
TRBV5-1	ASSLDRVTDTQY
TRBV12-3/TRBV12-4	ASSLPDRYEQY
TRBV6-1	ASSPRTSGVYEQY
TRBV3-1	ASSHSGESYEQY
TRBV6-4	ASSPLQGGRGDTQY
TRBV9	ASSVSSGGLNTGELF
TRBV20-1	SARVGAETQY
TRBV5-6	ASIEYGRRRETQY
TRBV7-8	ASSLVFFTSGRGNEQF
TRBV12-3/TRBV12-4	ASSLRGREQY
TRBV12-5	ASGLRFLAGENTGELF
TRBV4-1	ASSQAMIAGGRETQY
TRBV5-1	ASSLVSSGDDEQF
TRBV20-1	SAIIGPNQPQH
TRBV12-3/TRBV12-4	ASSLFLGQGSTDTQY
TRBV6-1	ASRLIETGELF
TRBV11-2	ASSFRREGLMWQETQY
TRBV5-1	ASSAKVLAGDWTGELF
TRBV20-1	SARARTGEVYNEQF
TRBV20-1	SARDRRGMNTEAF
TRBV18	ASSPGEQGFPYEQC
TRBV6-1	ASSKDRSNTEAF
TRBV20-1	SARGRAGGELF
TRBV5-4	ASSLPTGTYGYT
TRBV10-3	AINGGAAADTQY
TRBV11-3	ASSPRTGPDTQY
TRBV6-1	ASQRQGIGETQY